The TCR beta chain under discussion was sequenced for a study of beta chain bispecific antibodies for T cell cancers. Study overall: Healthy donor T cells cocultured with leukemia lines and bispecific antibodies. The leukemia lines expressed TRBV12-3 (Jurkat) and TRBV5-5 (HPB-ALL). The study, taken as a whole, reports: The anti-TRBV5-5 antibody also binds TRBV5-6, a similar gene. Most targeted TRBV signal came from the leukemia cell line cells, not normal T cells.

The germline V gene has CDR1 DFQATT and CDR2 SNEGSKA (reference sequence). This CDR3 is built from 14 residues. V lost 2 bases and J lost 5, with 14 bases in between. TCRdb reanalysed the 5' RACE reads using MiXCR and keeps one entry per CDR3 protein. The sample yields just over 20,000 distinct CDR3 sequences, 2.6% seen once. This clonotype was counted many times. Its antigen is unidentified. T cells were expanded from blood mononuclear cells for about 3 days with anti-CD3 OKT3 or CD3/CD28 beads. Sequencing was carried out using healthy donor T cells cultured with leukemia cells. The TCR comes from a human donor in good health. Some clones in this sample may be carry-over from other donors' samples. The rearrangement uses TRBV20-1 and TRBJ2-3; D is undetermined. CDR3 nucleotides: TGCAGTGCTAGACCCAGCCACGGCAAAGATACGCAGTATTTT. It translates to CSARPSHGKDTQYF.